A single sample gave rise to the 24 T cell receptor beta chains below, sequenced in a study of blood T cells in healthy people across ages. Sample-barcoded 5' priming and a J-beta primer mix drove a second PCR of roughly 7 to 11 cycles. Via MiXCR, TCRdb re-called the 5' RACE reads, giving one row per CDR3 protein. The data show about 640,000 distinct CDR3 sequences, approximately 50% seen once. The specimen sequenced was blood. The source is a man aged 55 to 70 in good health.

The V call is TRBV4-1, the J call TRBJ2-7, with D unclear. The V gene lost 0 bases and the J gene lost 3 bases, with 12 bases spanning the gap. CDR1 and CDR2 from the germline V gene are MGHRA and YSYEKL. This CDR3 region has 15 residues. The CDR3 loop reads CASSQERDTDYEQYF. Here the CDR3 DNA reads TGCGCCAGCAGCCAAGAAAGAGATACGGACTACGAGCAGTACTTC.

The chain uses TRBV12-5 and TRBJ2-7; 7 bases are shared with TRBD1. The V gene's germline CDR1 is LGHNT and CDR2 FRNRAP. CDR3 size: 14 residues. V shed 6 bases, J shed 1 base, and the junction held 6 bases outside the gene matches. CDR3 in DNA: TGTGCTAGTGGCCCTCGACAGGGTTCCTACGAGCAGTACTTC. This encodes CASGPRQGSYEQYF.

This clonotype was counted once. The chain couples TRBV6-5 to TRBJ2-5, with D possibly being TRBD2 (7 bases). CDR1 is MNHEY and CDR2 is SVGAGI in the germline V gene. CDR3 length equals 15 residues. Trimming took 4 bases from V and 5 from J, leaving 17 bases between them. CDR3 nucleotide sequence: TGTGCCAGCAGTTCGGGAGGCAGGGGCCCCGAGACCCAGTACTTC. Its translation is CASSSGGRGPETQYF.

This sequence joins TRBV12-3 or TRBV12-4 and TRBJ2-2; D possibly corresponds to TRBD2 (5 bases). Trimming shortened V by 1 base and J by 8 bases, and 11 bases separated the two germline ends. CDR3 length: 14 residues. CDR3 amino acids: CASSLGQEVGELFF. DNA of the CDR3: TGTGCCAGCAGTTTAGGGCAGGAGGTGGGGGAGCTGTTTTTT.

The rearrangement links TRBV20-1 to TRBJ2-5, with 10 bases fitting TRBD2. There are 16 residues in the CDR3. The ends lost 4 bases at V and 7 bases at J; junction bases unmatched: 15. The germline V gene encodes CDR1 DFQATT and CDR2 SNEGSKA (reference sequence). Written as DNA, the CDR3 is TGCAGTGCTACCGCAGGGGCGGGACTAGCGAGGAGGACCCAGTACTTC. Its translation is CSATAGAGLARRTQYF.

CDR3 sequence reads: CASSLQGGIGTEAFF. DNA for the CDR3: TGTGCCAGCAGTTTACAAGGGGGAATTGGCACTGAAGCTTTCTTT. The V gene is TRBV12-3 or TRBV12-4, the J gene TRBJ1-1; D is possibly TRBD1 (6 bases). V was pared by 2 bases and J by 4 bases, with 14 bases between. The CDR3 extends over 15 amino acids.

CDR3 amino acids: CASSLREGPNNEQFF. CDR3 sequence (DNA): TGTGCCAGCAGTCTGCGAGAGGGACCGAACAATGAGCAGTTCTTC. The chain couples TRBV12-3 or TRBV12-4 to TRBJ2-1, with D tentatively TRBD1 or TRBD2 (5 bases each). V was pared by 5 bases and J by 5 bases, with 16 bases between. The CDR3 sequence is 15 residues long.

This clonotype was counted only a few times. The J gene is TRBJ2-1, the V gene TRBV29-1, with TRBD1 matching over 7 bases. The CDR3 sequence is 13 residues long. V shed 4 bases, J shed 0 bases, and the junction held 0 bases outside the gene matches. Germline CDR1 and CDR2: SQVTM and ANQGSEA. CDR3 sequence: CSVAGGSYNEQFF. Written as DNA, the CDR3 is TGCAGCGTTGCAGGGGGCTCCTACAATGAGCAGTTCTTC.

V and J are TRBV5-1 and TRBJ2-3, with TRBD1 as a possible D gene (5 bases). Trimming left V 6 bases short and J 6 bases short, with 17 bases between. This CDR3 has 14 amino acids. CDR1 SGHRS and CDR2 YFSETQ come from the germline V gene. The CDR3 region is CASKILQGRDTQYF. The CDR3 nucleotides are TGCGCCAGCAAAATCCTCCAGGGCCGGGATACGCAGTATTTT.

This chain uses TRBV28 with TRBJ2-3; TRBD1 or TRBD2 may be the D gene (5 bases each). V lost 6 bases and J lost 14, with 18 bases in between. The CDR3 extends over 12 amino acids. From germline, CDR1 is MDHEN and CDR2 SYDVKM. The CDR3 spells CASSPPSGTSYF. The CDR3 DNA follows: TGTGCCAGCAGCCCCCCCTCCGGGACCTCGTATTTT.

V is TRBV7-2 and J is TRBJ2-7; 9 positions agree with TRBD2. The CDR3 spans 18 residues. From germline, CDR1 is SGHTA and CDR2 FQGNSA. The V gene end was trimmed by 6 bases and the J gene end by 4 bases; junction bases not matched to a gene: 19. CDR3 loop: CASSLAIRGGGVSYEQYF. CDR3 nucleotides: TGTGCCAGCAGTTTGGCGATACGCGGCGGGGGGGTATCTTACGAGCAGTACTTC.

This chain links TRBV15 with TRBJ2-5, with TRBD1 matching 10 bases. Trimming removed 0 bases from V and 4 bases from J; junction bases left unmatched: 2. Looked up from germline, CDR1 is LNHNV and CDR2 is YYDKDF (reference sequence). The CDR3 has 15 amino acids. For the CDR3, the DNA is TGTGCCACCAGCAGAGATCGGGACAGGGGAGAGACCCAGTACTTC. Amino acid sequence: CATSRDRDRGETQYF.

The chain couples TRBV12-5 to TRBJ1-5; D remains ambiguous. CDR3 size: 15 residues. The V gene lost 5 bases and the J gene lost 0 bases, with 11 bases spanning the gap. The germline CDR1 and CDR2 sequences are LGHNT and FRNRAP. CDR3 protein: CASGPGVYSNQPQHF. The CDR3 coding sequence is TGTGCTAGTGGTCCGGGAGTTTATAGCAATCAGCCCCAGCATTTT.

The chain carries TRBV20-1 and TRBJ2-3, with TRBD1 matching 7 bases. The V and J ends lost 8 bases and 5 bases, in that order; junction bases with no gene match: 7. CDR1 and CDR2 from the germline V gene are DFQATT and SNEGSKA (reference sequence). The CDR3 sequence is 12 residues long. The CDR3 DNA is TGCAGTCCGACAGGGTCAGGAGATACGCAGTATTTT. This encodes CSPTGSGDTQYF.

The chain couples TRBV20-1 to TRBJ1-2; 9 bases match TRBD1. CDR3 length: 12 amino acids. V shed 7 bases, J shed 7 bases, and the junction held 7 bases outside the gene matches. Germline V gene lookup returns CDR1 DFQATT and CDR2 SNEGSKA (reference sequence). The CDR3 sequence is CSGGDRVGGYTF. DNA for the CDR3: TGCAGTGGGGGGGACAGGGTCGGTGGCTACACCTTC.

The V gene is TRBV3-1, the J gene TRBJ2-3; D is unclear. The CDR3 length is 18 residues. V was cut by 2 bases and J by 1 base, with 19 bases left in between. CDR1 is LGHDT, CDR2 YNNKEL, per germline (reference sequence). The CDR3 DNA follows: TGTGCCAGCAGCCAAAATGGTATGGAAAATCTCCGCACAGATACGCAGTATTTT. The encoded protein is CASSQNGMENLRTDTQYF.

The genes are TRBV20-1 and TRBJ1-1; possibly TRBD1 for D (5 bases). The CDR3 loop spans 13 amino acids. V lost 4 bases and J lost 0, with 9 bases in between. Germline V CDR1 and CDR2: DFQATT, SNEGSKA (reference sequence). The CDR3 DNA reads TGCAGTGCTACGGGACTGATGAACACTGAAGCTTTCTTT. This sequence encodes CSATGLMNTEAFF.

A few counts support this clonotype. The genes are TRBV27 and TRBJ1-1; D might be TRBD1 (6 bases). The germline gives CDR1 MNHEY, CDR2 SMNVEV (reference sequence). This CDR3 spans 16 amino acids. With 5 bases removed from V and 0 bases from J, the gap between germline ends came to 16 bases. The CDR3 loop reads CASSTLQGFMNTEAFF. Written as DNA, the CDR3 is TGTGCCAGCAGTACCCTACAGGGATTCATGAACACTGAAGCTTTCTTT.

The chain recombines TRBV6-5 with TRBJ2-7, with a weak D call TRBD1 (5 bases). The assigned J gene may be wrong: the sequence end matches TRBJ2-5 better. The CDR3 sequence is 15 residues long. Germline CDR1 is MNHEY and CDR2 is SVGAGI. The DNA of the CDR3 is TGTGCCAGCAGTTACAGAGGACACACACGGGAGACCCAGTACTTC. As protein: CASSYRGHTRETQYF.

This chain joins TRBV4-1 and TRBJ2-3; weak D call: TRBD2 (5 bases). The CDR3 length is 15 residues. Germline assignment: CDR1 MGHRA and CDR2 YSYEKL. The V end was cut by 0 bases, the J end by 0 bases, with 7 bases between. The CDR3 protein is CASSQDRGSTDTQYF. The CDR3, as DNA: TGCGCCAGCAGCCAAGATCGGGGAAGCACAGATACGCAGTATTTT.

This clonotype was observed many times. The junction and the germline gene differ at one end; a read error may be behind it. The chain carries TRBV28 and TRBJ2-7, with 10 bases lining up with TRBD2. The DNA end lines up better with TRBJ2-5; the J call may be wrong. The CDR3 has 18 amino acids. In germline, CDR1 is MDHEN, CDR2 SYDVKM. The CDR3 DNA is TGTGCCAGCAGCTTATCTAGCGGGAGACTTCCAAGAGGGGCGACCCAGTACTTC. This codes for CASSLSSGRLPRGATQYF.

This clonotype was recorded once. The chain joins TRBV4-2 to TRBJ2-5; the D gene could be TRBD1 or TRBD2 (5 bases each). V lost 0 bases to trimming and J lost 2 bases, with 22 bases between them. Germline V gene sequence: CDR1 LGHNA, CDR2 YNFKEQ. The CDR3 loop spans 19 amino acids. The CDR3 coding sequence is TGTGCCAGCAGCCAAGATGTTCCAGGTCCAGCGGACATACAAGAGACCCAGTACTTC. This sequence encodes CASSQDVPGPADIQETQYF.

The genes are TRBV3-1 and TRBJ2-6; D unresolved. The CDR3 runs 16 residues. Germline CDR1 reads LGHDT; CDR2 reads YNNKEL (reference sequence). V was trimmed by 0 bases and J by 0 bases, leaving 6 bases between them. In nucleotides, the CDR3 is TGTGCCAGCAGCCAAGAATTCGGCTCTGGGGCCAACGTCCTGACTTTC. Protein: CASSQEFGSGANVLTF.

In this sample, this clonotype turned up once. One base away lies a much larger clone, so this may be a sequencing read error. The chain employs TRBV20-1 and TRBJ2-2; D could derive from TRBD1 or TRBD2 (5 bases each). Per the germline V gene, CDR1 is DFQATT and CDR2 is SNEGSKA (reference sequence). The V and J ends lost 6 bases and 4 bases respectively, with 15 bases between them. The CDR3 covers 14 residues. This CDR3 is CSARAGSVTGELFF. Here the CDR3 DNA reads TGCAGTGCGCGGGCAGGGTCCGTCACCGGGGAGCTGTTTTTT.